One sample yielded the 27 T cell receptor beta chains listed below, sequenced in a study of regulatory T cells in long-lasting Graves disease. Researchers made TCR beta libraries by using iRepertoire HTBI primers and running Arm-PCR on CDR3 regions. TCRdb re-derived calls from the multiplex PCR reads in MiXCR, one entry per CDR3 protein. The sample yields a few hundred thousand distinct CDR3 sequences, over 15% seen once. Time point here: newly diagnosed GD, antithyroid drugs for less than 3 months. Making the TCR library involved RNA that had been extracted from PBMCs. These data are also associated with another study on T cells in Graves' hyperthyroidism and ophthalmopathy.

The sequences come from peripheral blood mononuclear cells (PBMCs), collected at new diagnosis, from a patient treated with antithyroid drugs. These receptors were collected from a man aged 35 to 55 with Graves disease.

Many counts were recorded for this clonotype. The V gene is TRBV3-1, the J gene TRBJ1-2; 7 nucleotides agree with TRBD1. The germline V gene has CDR1 LGHDT and CDR2 YNNKEL (reference sequence). The CDR3 loop spans 13 amino acids. The trim removed 6 bases at V and 7 bases at J, leaving 8 bases unmatched. In DNA form, the CDR3 reads TGTGCCAGCAGTCAACAGGGGATGGGTGGCTACACCTTC. Translated, it gives CASSQQGMGGYTF. The full variable domain, rest sourced from reference TRBV3-1 and TRBJ1-2, is DTAVSQTPKYLVTQMGNDKSIKCEQNLGHDTMYWYKQDSKKFLKIMFSYNNKELIINETVPNRFSPKSPDKAHLNLHINSLELGDSAVYFCASSQQGMGGYTFGSGTRLTVV.

V is TRBV20-1 and J is TRBJ2-3, with D perhaps TRBD1 (6 bases). The DNA end is a closer match to TRBJ1-1, so the J assignment may be wrong. The CDR3 is made up of 14 amino acids. Germline V gene data show CDR1 as DFQATT and CDR2 as SNEGSKA (reference sequence). The CDR3 protein is CSAPPGGGRFKAFF. CDR3 nucleotide sequence: TGCAGTGCCCCCCCTGGGGGGGGGCGCTTTAAAGCTTTCTTT.

The chain uses TRBV5-1 and TRBJ1-6, with D possibly being TRBD1 (5 bases). Germline V gene data show CDR1 as SGHRS and CDR2 as YFSETQ. The length of the CDR3 is 15 residues. Trimming pared 4 bases from V and 7 bases from J, leaving 15 bases between. The DNA for the CDR3 is TGCGCCAGCAGCGTAGCCCGGGACGGGAATTCACCCCTCCACTTT. Its protein is CASSVARDGNSPLHF.

This clonotype has ten or more counts. The V and J genes are TRBV29-1 and TRBJ1-1; D perhaps matches TRBD1 (6 bases). Germline CDR1 reads SQVTM; CDR2 reads ANQGSEA. This CDR3 is built from 13 residues. The V end was cut by 7 bases, the J end by 0 bases, with 12 bases between. As DNA, the CDR3 is TGCAGCGCAACGACAGGATTGAACACTGAAGCTTTCTTT. As protein: CSATTGLNTEAFF.

The sample holds many counts of this clonotype. This chain uses TRBV3-1 with TRBJ2-5; D is unclear. The CDR3 is made up of 13 amino acids. CDR1 and CDR2 from the germline V gene are LGHDT and YNNKEL (reference sequence). Trimming pared 3 bases from V and 6 bases from J, leaving 11 bases between. CDR3 amino acids: CASSQSRLKTQYF. CDR3 in DNA: TGTGCCAGCAGCCAGAGCAGGTTGAAGACCCAGTACTTC.

V usage is TRBV4-1 and J usage is TRBJ2-1, with a tentative D call TRBD2 (5 bases). The V and J ends lost 3 bases and 2 bases respectively, with 14 bases between them. Germline V CDR1 and CDR2: MGHRA, YSYEKL. This CDR3 has 16 amino acids. The DNA for the CDR3 is TGCGCCAGCAGCCATCACACCGGAGGAACCTACAATGAGCAGTTCTTC. Translated: CASSHHTGGTYNEQFF.

The V gene is TRBV12-5, the J gene TRBJ2-7; D remains unclear. The CDR3 has 13 amino acids. The V and J ends lost 1 base and 3 bases respectively, with 7 bases between them. Germline lookup yields CDR1 LGHNT and CDR2 FRNRAP. The CDR3 region is CASGLGVNYEQYF. The CDR3 coding sequence is TGTGCTAGTGGTTTGGGGGTAAACTACGAGCAGTACTTC.

This clonotype came up many times. This chain connects TRBV20-1 to TRBJ2-7, with D perhaps TRBD1 (5 bases). The CDR3 has 15 amino acids. Germline CDR1 DFQATT, CDR2 SNEGSKA (reference sequence). Trimming left V 3 bases short and J 0 bases short, with 15 bases between. The chain's CDR3 is CSASDWGPSSYEQYF. In DNA form, the CDR3 reads TGCAGTGCTAGTGACTGGGGCCCTAGCTCCTACGAGCAGTACTTC.

A few counts support this clonotype. In DNA form, the CDR3 reads TGTGCCATCAGTGCGGGGGGGGACATTCAGTACTTC. Translated, it gives CAISAGGDIQYF. The chain has TRBV10-3 and TRBJ2-4; 8 nucleotides agree with TRBD2. CDR1 is ENHRY and CDR2 is SYGVKD in the germline V gene. This CDR3 has 12 amino acids. V lost 4 bases to trimming and J lost 8 bases; unmatched junction nucleotides: 1.

This clonotype has just a few counts. This rearrangement joins TRBV14 to TRBJ2-5; a possible D gene is TRBD1 (6 bases). Germline V gene data show CDR1 as SGHDN and CDR2 as FVKESK. The germline V and J ends were trimmed by 0 bases and 12 bases, with 14 bases remaining between them. The length of the CDR3 is 13 residues. In DNA form, the CDR3 reads TGTGCCAGCAGCCAAGATCTGGAGGACAGCAAGTACTTC. Translating gives CASSQDLEDSKYF.

This clonotype was detected many times. This chain connects TRBV28 to TRBJ2-3; 8 bases map to TRBD2. Per germline, CDR1 MDHEN and CDR2 SYDVKM. CDR3 length: 15 amino acids. Losses at the gene ends were 4 bases for V and 2 bases for J; bases not matched to a gene: 5. CDR3 bases: TGTGCCAGCAGTTCCCAGCGGGGGTTCACAGATACGCAGTATTTT. This codes for CASSSQRGFTDTQYF.

This clonotype has more than one count but fewer than ten. The rearrangement joins TRBV9 to TRBJ1-2; the D gene is possibly TRBD1 (6 bases). The V end lost 4 bases, the J end lost 6 bases, and 13 bases lay between the germline ends. The CDR3 consists of 13 residues. Looked up from germline, CDR1 is SGDLS and CDR2 is YYNGEE. The CDR3 loop reads CASSPEGGNGYTF. CDR3 in DNA: TGTGCCAGCAGCCCGGAGGGGGGTAATGGCTACACCTTC.

As for this clonotype: Just one base apart from a much larger clone, this may be a read error. This rearrangement joins TRBV20-1 to TRBJ1-1; TRBD1 agrees at 8 bases. CDR1 DFQATT and CDR2 SNEGSKA come from the germline V gene (reference sequence). This CDR3 has 14 residues. The CDR3 DNA is TGCAGTGCTAGAGACCGGACAGGGTCAACTGAAGCTTCCTTT. Protein product: CSARDRTGSTEASF.

This clonotype occurred a few times. The J gene is TRBJ1-1, the V gene TRBV24-1; possibly TRBD1 for D (6 bases). The CDR3 has 14 residues. V dropped 4 bases and J dropped 1 base, with 9 bases sitting between them. CDR1 and CDR2 from the germline V gene are KGHDR and SFDVKD. The CDR3 loop is CATSETGTNTEAFF. As DNA, the CDR3 is TGTGCCACCAGTGAAACAGGGACGAACACTGAAGCTTTCTTT.

The sample holds many counts of this clonotype. The V call is TRBV2, the J call TRBJ2-7; D call uncertain. This CDR3 has 13 amino acids. The germline CDR1 and CDR2 sequences are SNHLY and FYNNEI. Deletions cut 4 bases from V and 2 bases from J, with 9 bases between. This chain's CDR3 is CASSGQLAYEQYF. Written as DNA, the CDR3 is TGTGCCAGCAGTGGGCAGTTAGCCTACGAGCAGTACTTC.

In its sample, this clonotype was seen many times. V and J are TRBV3-1 and TRBJ2-2; D gene uncertain. The germline CDR1 and CDR2 sequences are LGHDT and YNNKEL (reference sequence). The V end was cut by 0 bases, the J end by 5 bases, with 1 base between. This CDR3 spans 12 amino acids. CDR3 residues: CASSQETGELFF. The CDR3 DNA is TGTGCCAGCAGCCAAGAGACCGGGGAGCTGTTTTTT. Full variable domain (missing parts from reference TRBV3-1 and TRBJ2-2): DTAVSQTPKYLVTQMGNDKSIKCEQNLGHDTMYWYKQDSKKFLKIMFSYNNKELIINETVPNRFSPKSPDKAHLNLHINSLELGDSAVYFCASSQETGELFFGEGSRLTVL.

This clonotype came up many times. V gene TRBV6-1 combines with J gene TRBJ2-3, with no clear D. Germline V gives CDR1 MNHNS, CDR2 SASEGT. The CDR3 totals 14 residues. V lost 7 bases and J lost 4, with 15 bases in between. CDR3 loop: CASTQDDIADTQYF. The CDR3 DNA reads as TGTGCCAGCACGCAGGATGATATCGCAGATACGCAGTATTTT.

The V call is TRBV4-1, the J call TRBJ2-5; possible D gene TRBD1, 5 bases. The length of the CDR3 is 16 residues. V was trimmed by 1 base and J by 5 bases, leaving 17 bases between them. The germline gives CDR1 MGHRA, CDR2 YSYEKL. CDR3 sequence (DNA): TGCGCCAGCAGCCAAGGGGTCGTAGGGGCACAGGAGACCCAGTACTTC. Translation gives CASSQGVVGAQETQYF.

This clonotype was seen more than once but under ten times. J is TRBJ1-2 and V is TRBV10-3; no clear D. This CDR3 has 17 amino acids. The V end lost 3 bases, the J end lost 0 bases, and 17 bases lay between the germline ends. Germline loops: CDR1 ENHRY, CDR2 SYGVKD. The CDR3 DNA reads TGTGCCATCAGTGAAATGGGTGCCCTCTTTCCTAACTATGGCTACACCTTC. Translating gives CAISEMGALFPNYGYTF.

This clonotype was counted ten times or more. This chain links TRBV12-3 or TRBV12-4 with TRBJ2-5; D ambiguous. Trimming shortened V by 6 bases and J by 5 bases, and 7 bases separated the two germline ends. The CDR3 loop spans 11 amino acids. CDR3 DNA sequence: TGTGCCAGCAGCCGCCGGGAGACCCAGTACTTC. It yields the protein CASSRRETQYF.

This sequence joins TRBV15 and TRBJ1-4, with a tentative D call TRBD1 (5 bases). The germline V gene encodes CDR1 LNHNV and CDR2 YYDKDF (reference sequence). Trimming removed 0 bases at V and 0 bases at J, with 8 bases between. CDR3 length: 16 residues. The CDR3 sequence: CATSRDVGATNEKLFF. Written as DNA, the CDR3 is TGTGCCACCAGCAGAGATGTGGGGGCAACTAATGAAAAACTGTTTTTT.

This clonotype was recorded many times. This chain links TRBV6-4 with TRBJ1-1; D uncertain. This CDR3 region has 13 residues. Per the germline V gene, CDR1 is MRHNA and CDR2 is SNTAGT. V was trimmed by 3 bases and J by 2 bases, leaving 7 bases between them. CDR3 in amino acids: CASSEIPNTEAFF. In nucleotides, the CDR3 is TGTGCCAGCAGTGAAATACCTAACACTGAAGCTTTCTTT.

This clonotype was detected ten times or more. V and J are TRBV12-3 or TRBV12-4 and TRBJ2-5; TRBD2 matches 8 bases. The CDR3 consists of 14 residues. V lost 1 base, J lost 4 bases, and 2 bases stayed unmatched. The CDR3 region is CASSLEAGGETQYF. The CDR3 region has the DNA TGTGCCAGCAGTTTAGAGGCGGGAGGAGAGACCCAGTACTTC.

On this clonotype itself: A much larger clone differs by one base, so this may be a read error. The chain uses TRBV5-6 and TRBJ1-1; no firm D call. Germline V gives CDR1 SGHDT, CDR2 YYEEEE. The CDR3 extends over 12 amino acids. In DNA form, the CDR3 reads TGTGCCAGCAGCAGCTCGAACACTGAAGCTCTCTTT. It is translated as CASSSSNTEALF.

There are many counts of this clonotype. The V gene is TRBV7-8, the J gene TRBJ1-1, with TRBD1 as a possible D gene (6 bases). Trimming left V 5 bases short and J 5 bases short, with 15 bases between. Germline V gene sequence: CDR1 SGHVS, CDR2 FQNEAQ. The CDR3 sequence is 14 residues long. CDR3 sequence reads: CASSRAGGQTEAFF. The CDR3 bases are TGTGCCAGCAGCCGCGCGGGGGGGCAAACTGAAGCTTTCTTT.

This clonotype occurred a few times. The CDR3 loop is CSASGLAGGPYF. The CDR3, as DNA: TGCAGTGCTAGCGGACTAGCGGGGGGGCCGTACTTC. The rearrangement joins TRBV20-1 to TRBJ2-7; the match to TRBD2 covers 15 bases. CDR1 DFQATT and CDR2 SNEGSKA come from the germline V gene (reference sequence). After removal of 3 bases from V and 12 bases from J, the junction contained 3 bases not matched to a gene. The CDR3 consists of 12 residues.

The chain recombines TRBV5-1 with TRBJ2-7; 9 bases map to TRBD1. The CDR3 runs 14 residues. After removal of 2 bases from V and 3 bases from J, the junction contained 3 bases not matched to a gene. The germline V gene encodes CDR1 SGHRS and CDR2 YFSETQ. The CDR3 here is CASSFQDRGYEQYF. The CDR3 region has the DNA TGCGCCAGCAGCTTCCAGGACAGGGGCTACGAGCAGTACTTC.